The entry below describes one TCR beta chain. Its antigen is as yet unknown. Via MiXCR, TCRdb re-called the RT-PCR reads, giving one row per CDR3 protein. The data show some 500,000 distinct CDR3 sequences, roughly 25% seen once. This entry is derived from a study of response to subunit inactivated influenza vaccine. Study-level results: The study's authors posited that every seasonal influenza vaccination enlists few new T cells.

This CDR3 has 11 residues. With 5 bases removed from V and 2 bases from J, the gap between germline ends came to 5 bases. The germline V gene has CDR1 DFQATT and CDR2 SNEGSKA (reference sequence). Specimen: CD4+ T cells sorted from PBMCs, collected 5 to 6 days after vaccination. This receptor was identified in a man in his forties or fifties who received an inactivated influenza vaccine. The J gene is TRBJ2-3, the V gene TRBV20-1; no reliable D call. CDR3 residues: CSAFVTDTQYF. The CDR3 DNA is TGCAGTGCTTTCGTCACAGATACGCAGTATTTT.